Listed here is a single T cell receptor (beta chain). The data stem from a study of blood T cell repertoires in COVID-19. Whole-study context: There were acute and convalescent COVID-19 samples, and they came from the United States, Italy and Spain. PBMCs, B-cell-depleted T cells, or T cells provided the cDNA or gDNA that made up the material.

Germline V lookup: CDR1 ENHRY, CDR2 SYGVKD. V lost 6 bases to trimming and J lost 3 bases; unmatched junction nucleotides: 12. The CDR3 extends over 17 amino acids. Patients from Seattle were sampled longitudinally, starting during active infection. In the original workflow: Nucleated cell counts were estimated from reference gene primer amplification. Clones were sequenced by immunoSEQ multiplex PCR, and TCRdb holds only the in-frame ones, with some missing. That table furnishes V, J and clone size, whereas the DNA furnished D and trimming. The table has 190,000 or so clones, about 82% seen once. The chain links TRBV10-3 to TRBJ2-5; 11 bases are shared with TRBD2. Sequenced material: peripheral blood. The source is a man aged 55 to 69 with COVID-19, enrolled during active disease. The CDR3 bases are TGTGCCATCAGCGCTCAGCTAGCGGGAGGCCTAAAAGAGACCCAGTACTTC. It yields the protein CAISAQLAGGLKETQYF.